This T cell receptor beta chain was sequenced for a study of blood T cells in healthy people across ages. Findings and caveats of the study: Estimates based on one million T cells were treated as lower bounds. Higher diversity and more naive CD4+ cells were features of long-lived donors, compared to aged donors.

Donors were systemically healthy Caucasian individuals from Russia aged roughly 6 to 100 years. This clonotype was detected a few times. The antigen is not known. V shed 0 bases and J shed 4 bases, with 8 bases lying between them. This CDR3 comprises 15 residues. Per germline, CDR1 SGHRS and CDR2 YFSETQ. Then a second PCR, running roughly 6 to 12 cycles, was carried out with a sample-barcoded 5' primer and a J-beta primer mix. TCRdb analysed the 5' RACE reads with MiXCR anew, one entry per CDR3 protein. Of about 640,000 distinct CDR3 sequences in the sample, approximately 30% were seen once. The V and J genes are TRBV5-1 and TRBJ1-6; the D is unclear. The sequencing input was blood. This TCR was recovered from a woman aged 80 or over in good health. CDR3 DNA sequence: TGCGCCAGCAGCTTGGAGGGTAAATATAATTCACCCCTCCACTTT. It encodes CASSLEGKYNSPLHF.